One and the same sample provided the 11 T cell receptor beta chains below, sequenced in a study of blood T cell repertoires in COVID-19. The data were produced by immunoSEQ multiplex PCR, yet TCRdb's version contains in-frame clones alone and is incomplete. This table has some 70,000 clones, about 86% appearing once. Material: peripheral blood. These receptors all stem from a woman aged 60-70 years with acute or convalescent COVID-19.

This sequence joins TRBV6-1 and TRBJ1-2; the D is unclear. The CDR3 is 11 residues long. Germline CDR1 reads MNHNS; CDR2 reads SASEGT. The V end was cut by 6 bases, the J end by 2 bases, with 4 bases between. CDR3 coding DNA: TGTGCCAGCAGCCTCAACTATGGCTACACCTTC. Amino acids: CASSLNYGYTF.

The CDR3 loop reads CASSLDGTGDYEQYF. The CDR3 coding sequence is TGTGCCAGCAGCTTAGATGGGACAGGGGACTACGAGCAGTACTTC. The chain carries TRBV7-6 and TRBJ2-7; TRBD1 aligns across 10 bases. Trimming took 1 base from V and 3 from J; bases not matched to a gene: 3. This CDR3 spans 15 amino acids. Germline loops: CDR1 SGHVS, CDR2 FNYEAQ.

This chain joins TRBV9 and TRBJ1-2; 8 bases fit TRBD1. The germline gives CDR1 SGDLS, CDR2 YYNGEE. The CDR3 contains 13 residues. J lost 6 bases, V lost 5 bases, and 6 bases had no gene match. CDR3 nucleotides: TGTGCCAGCAGTGGAGACAGGGGCGATGGCTACACCTTC. Translation gives CASSGDRGDGYTF. The variable domain in full, completed from reference TRBV9 and TRBJ1-2, reads DSGVTQTPKHLITATGQRVTLRCSPRSGDLSVYWYQQSLDQGLQFLIQYYNGEERAKGNILERFSAQQFPDLHSELNLSSLELGDSALYFCASSGDRGDGYTFGSGTRLTVV.

This clone was counted only a few times. V and J are TRBV2 and TRBJ1-4; a weak D match, TRBD1 (6 bases). V gave up 6 bases and J gave up 8 bases, with 16 bases separating them. This CDR3 contains 14 residues. From germline, CDR1 is SNHLY and CDR2 FYNNEI. The CDR3 is CASRGTWFGEKLFF. For the CDR3, the DNA is TGTGCCAGCAGGGGGACATGGTTCGGAGAAAAACTGTTTTTT.

J is TRBJ1-1 and V is TRBV5-6, with D tentatively TRBD1 (5 bases). V lost 3 bases to trimming and J lost 0 bases, with 15 bases between them. The CDR3 sequence is 16 residues long. Per the germline V gene, CDR1 is SGHDT and CDR2 is YYEEEE. CDR3 region: CASSWRIGGVNTEAFF. DNA for the CDR3: TGTGCCAGCAGCTGGCGAATTGGAGGGGTGAACACTGAAGCTTTCTTT.

The rearrangement joins TRBV18 to TRBJ2-7, with TRBD1 as a possible D gene (6 bases). The V and J ends lost 4 bases and 2 bases respectively, with 9 bases between them. CDR3 length equals 13 residues. CDR1 KGHSH and CDR2 LQKENI come from the germline V gene. As DNA, the CDR3 is TGTGCCAGCTCACTAGGGACACCCTACGAGCAGTACTTC. As protein: CASSLGTPYEQYF.

The chain uses TRBV2 and TRBJ1-4; 8 bases agree with TRBD1. J lost 2 bases, V lost 7 bases, and 6 bases had no gene match. Looked up from germline, CDR1 is SNHLY and CDR2 is FYNNEI. The CDR3 is 15 residues long. CDR3 sequence reads: CASTGQGQTNEKLFF. CDR3 bases: TGTGCCAGCACAGGACAGGGACAGACTAATGAAAAACTGTTTTTT.

This clone was counted a single time. J is TRBJ1-4 and V is TRBV19; no reliable D call. The CDR3 has 14 amino acids. Trimming took off 3 bases at V and 0 bases at J, with 5 bases between the two ends. Germline CDR1 is LNHDA and CDR2 is SQIVND (reference sequence). The CDR3 nucleotides are TGTGCCAGTAGTATTCCTGCAACTAATGAAAAACTGTTTTTT. It specifies CASSIPATNEKLFF.

The V call is TRBV13, the J call TRBJ2-2; a weak D match, TRBD2 (5 bases). V lost 1 base and J lost 1, with 7 bases in between. Germline-derived CDR1 and CDR2 are PRHDT and FYEKMQ (reference sequence). The CDR3 consists of 15 residues. Here the CDR3 reads CASSLVGRNTGELFF. The CDR3 DNA reads as TGTGCCAGCAGCTTAGTAGGGAGGAACACCGGGGAGCTGTTTTTT.

The rearrangement links TRBV9 to TRBJ1-3; TRBD1 might be the D (5 bases). Trimming shortened V by 3 bases and J by 2 bases, and 12 bases separated the two germline ends. Germline lookup yields CDR1 SGDLS and CDR2 YYNGEE. This CDR3 has 15 amino acids. Here the CDR3 reads CASSAGGGPGNTIYF. The CDR3 nucleotides are TGTGCCAGCAGCGCGGGGGGAGGGCCTGGAAACACCATATATTTT.

The CDR3 nucleotides read TGTGCCATCAGTGAGTCGGTGGGGGGACTTCAGCCCCAGCATTTT. Protein product: CAISESVGGLQPQHF. This rearrangement joins TRBV10-3 to TRBJ1-5; TRBD1 is a possible D gene (5 bases). The CDR3 is 15 amino acids. V shed 0 bases and J shed 6 bases, with 12 bases lying between them. Germline V gives CDR1 ENHRY, CDR2 SYGVKD.